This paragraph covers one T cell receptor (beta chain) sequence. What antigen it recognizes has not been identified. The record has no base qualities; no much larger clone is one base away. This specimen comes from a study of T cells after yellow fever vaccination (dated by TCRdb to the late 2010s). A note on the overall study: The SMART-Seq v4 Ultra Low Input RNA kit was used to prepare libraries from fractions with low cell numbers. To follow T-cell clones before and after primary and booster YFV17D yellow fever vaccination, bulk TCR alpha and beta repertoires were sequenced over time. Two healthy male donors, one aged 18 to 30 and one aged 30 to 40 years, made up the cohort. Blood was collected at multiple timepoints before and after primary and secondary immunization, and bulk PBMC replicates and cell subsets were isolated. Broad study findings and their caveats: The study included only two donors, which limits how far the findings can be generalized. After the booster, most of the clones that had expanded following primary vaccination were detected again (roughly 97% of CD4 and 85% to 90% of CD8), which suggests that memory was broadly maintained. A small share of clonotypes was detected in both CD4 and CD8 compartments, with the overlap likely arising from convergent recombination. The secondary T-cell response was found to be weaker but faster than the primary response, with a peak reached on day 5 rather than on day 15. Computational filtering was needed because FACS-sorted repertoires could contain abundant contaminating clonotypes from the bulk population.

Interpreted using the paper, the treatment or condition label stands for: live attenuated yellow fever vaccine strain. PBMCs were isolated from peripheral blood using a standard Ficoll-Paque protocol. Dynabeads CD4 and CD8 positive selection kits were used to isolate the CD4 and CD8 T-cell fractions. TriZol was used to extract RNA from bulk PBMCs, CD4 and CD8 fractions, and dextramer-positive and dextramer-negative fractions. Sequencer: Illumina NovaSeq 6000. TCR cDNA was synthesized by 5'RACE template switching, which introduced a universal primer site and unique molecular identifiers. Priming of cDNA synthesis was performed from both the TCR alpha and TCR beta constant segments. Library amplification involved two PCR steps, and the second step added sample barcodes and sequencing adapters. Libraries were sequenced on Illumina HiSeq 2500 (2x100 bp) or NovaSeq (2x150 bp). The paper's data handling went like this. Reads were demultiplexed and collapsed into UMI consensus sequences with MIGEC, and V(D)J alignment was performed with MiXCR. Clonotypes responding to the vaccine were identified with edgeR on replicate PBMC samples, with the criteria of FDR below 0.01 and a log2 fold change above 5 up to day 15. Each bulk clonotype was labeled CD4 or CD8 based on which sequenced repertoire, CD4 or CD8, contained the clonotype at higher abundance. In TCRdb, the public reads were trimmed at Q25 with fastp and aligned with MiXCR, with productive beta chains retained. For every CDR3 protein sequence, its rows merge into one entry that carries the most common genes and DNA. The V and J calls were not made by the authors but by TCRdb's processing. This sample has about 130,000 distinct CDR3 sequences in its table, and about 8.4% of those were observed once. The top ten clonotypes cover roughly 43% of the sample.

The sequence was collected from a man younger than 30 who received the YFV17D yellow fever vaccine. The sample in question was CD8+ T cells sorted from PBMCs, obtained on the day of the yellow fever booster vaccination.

CDR3 loop: CASSGTGTPYEQYV. The DNA reads TGTGCCAGCAGCGGAACAGGGACCCCCTACGAGCAGTACGTC. Recombination linked TRBV7-2 to TRBJ2-7; TRBD1 is a weak D gene call, 6 bases matching. Looking up the germline V gene yields CDR1 SGHTA and CDR2 FQGNSA. The CDR3 sequence holds 14 residues, the cysteine and valine included. Only the CDR3 DNA stays, 42 bases, in frame from base 1. V is clipped by 5 bases and J by 2 bases, and the sequence between their germline boundaries is 13 bases long.